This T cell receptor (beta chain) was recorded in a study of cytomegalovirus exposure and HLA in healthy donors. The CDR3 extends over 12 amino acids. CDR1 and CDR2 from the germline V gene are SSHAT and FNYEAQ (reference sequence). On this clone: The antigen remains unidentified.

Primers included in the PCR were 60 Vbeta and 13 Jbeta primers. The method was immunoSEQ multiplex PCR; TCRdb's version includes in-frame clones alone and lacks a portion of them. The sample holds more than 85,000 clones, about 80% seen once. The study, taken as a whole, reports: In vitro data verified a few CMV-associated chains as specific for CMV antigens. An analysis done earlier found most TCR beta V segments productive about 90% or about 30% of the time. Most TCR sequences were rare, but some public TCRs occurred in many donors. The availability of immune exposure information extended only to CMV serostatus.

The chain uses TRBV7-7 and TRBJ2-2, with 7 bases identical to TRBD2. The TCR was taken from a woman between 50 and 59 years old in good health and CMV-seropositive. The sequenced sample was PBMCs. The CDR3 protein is CAGGDRTGELFF. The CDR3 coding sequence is TGTGCTGGGGGGGACCGTACCGGGGAGCTGTTTTTT.